This entry concerns a single T cell receptor beta chain. This clonotype was counted at least ten times. No cognate antigen has been identified for it. No base quality values were provided; no much bigger clone lies one nucleotide off. This sample is drawn from a study of identical twins listed by TCRdb under 2016. Some background on the complete study: The study deep-sequenced TCR alpha and beta repertoires from monozygotic twins, unrelated adults of various ages and cord blood to test whether fetal clonotypes persist. Replicate twin experiments were performed at different times using different library preparation protocols to rule out contamination. Overall study outcomes, separate from this receptor: In beta out-of-frame sequences, excess twin sharing was weaker, because having fewer shared sequences lowered the signal-to-noise ratio. Invariant T cells such as MAIT and iNKT could partly confound zero-insertion analyses, although diverse VJ usage argued against such confounding for most clonotypes. Because the same donors could not be followed over many years, the conclusions relied on cross-sectional statistical analysis. Abundant cord blood beta clonotypes carried fewer insertions; young adult naive repertoires showed a weaker similar trend, while memory repertoires showed none. In monozygotic twins, recombination models systematically underestimated out-of-frame TCR alpha sharing, but the models matched the sharing seen between unrelated individuals. Compared with coincidental sharing between unrelated individuals, an excess of low generation-probability sequences was observed among out-of-frame TCR alpha sequences shared between twins.

Library prep was done by 5' RACE. The instrument was an Illumina HiSeq 2000. A universal primer binding site was introduced by template switching, and a unique molecular identifier was present in the final cDNA, enabling accurate counting of TCR cDNA molecules. Specific primers in the conserved constant-segment region were used to synthesize first-strand cDNA for the TCR alpha and beta chains. To control for contamination, every cDNA library was double barcoded, receiving both a SMART-Mk sample barcode and Illumina barcodes. TruSeq adapter sequences and Illumina sample barcodes were added in two successive PCR steps. Sequencing of the TCR alpha and beta cDNA libraries was done on the Illumina HiSeq platform using custom primers. As for the authors' bioinformatics: Unique molecular identifiers were extracted from raw reads with MiGEC, and CDR3 positions were determined with MiXCR. For each individual, recombination models were inferred using an EM algorithm with the repgenHMM and IGoR tools. The tcR package in R was used for shared clonotype analysis, with sharing normalized by the product of cloneset sizes. To study raw recombination without the effects of thymic and clonal selection, out-of-frame nonproductive sequences were analyzed. TCRdb passed the public sequencing reads through fastp at Q25 and MiXCR, retaining productive beta sequences. Each CDR3 protein gets just one entry, which takes the most common genes and DNA from the rows behind it. TCRdb, rather than the study authors, made the V and J calls. The sample has around 1.7 million distinct CDR3 sequences on record, roughly 35% of them singletons. The leading ten clones occupy approximately 0.29% of the sample.

All donors were healthy Caucasians. Source material: cord blood. The sequence derives from a newborn girl in good health.

The CDR3: CASSEYGNYEQYF. The DNA sequence is as follows: TGTGCCAGCAGTGAATATGGCAACTACGAGCAGTACTTC. The rearranged chain carries TRBV25-1 and TRBJ2-7, with no confidently assigned D gene. Deletion took 0 bases off V and 3 bases off J, with a span of 6 bases between the germline ends. CDR1 and CDR2 were assigned from the germline V gene as MGHDK and SYGVNS. The CDR3 numbers 13 residues from cysteine through phenylalanine. CDR3 DNA is the only sequence kept; it has 39 bases, read in frame from the first base.